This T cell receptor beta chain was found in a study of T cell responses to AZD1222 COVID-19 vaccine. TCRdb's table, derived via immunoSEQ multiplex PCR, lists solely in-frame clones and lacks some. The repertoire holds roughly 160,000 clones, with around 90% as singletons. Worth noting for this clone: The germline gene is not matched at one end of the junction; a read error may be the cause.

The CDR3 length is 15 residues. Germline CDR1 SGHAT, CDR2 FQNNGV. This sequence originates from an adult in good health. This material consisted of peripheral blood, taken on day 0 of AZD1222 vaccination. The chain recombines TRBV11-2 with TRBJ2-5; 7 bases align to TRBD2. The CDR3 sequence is CASSFGGVMEETQYF. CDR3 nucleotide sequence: TGTGCCAGCAGCTTTGGGGGGGTTATGGAAGAGACTCAGTACTTC.